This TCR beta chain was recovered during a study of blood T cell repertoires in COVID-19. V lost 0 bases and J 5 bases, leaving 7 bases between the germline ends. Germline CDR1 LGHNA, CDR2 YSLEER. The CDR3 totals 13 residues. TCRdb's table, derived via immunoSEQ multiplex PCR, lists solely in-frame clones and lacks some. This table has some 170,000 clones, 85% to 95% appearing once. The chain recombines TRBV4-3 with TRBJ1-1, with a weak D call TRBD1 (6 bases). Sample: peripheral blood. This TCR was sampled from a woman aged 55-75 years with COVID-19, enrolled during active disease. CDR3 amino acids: CASSQDQGTEAFF. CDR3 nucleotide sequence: TGCGCCAGCAGCCAAGACCAGGGGACTGAAGCTTTCTTT.